The 6 T cell receptor beta chains below were found in one sample sequenced in a study of blood T cell repertoires in COVID-19 (dated by TCRdb to the early 2020s). The library relied on the immunoSEQ multiplex PCR assay. TCRdb mirrors the immuneACCESS table, restricted to in-frame sequences. Some clones are absent from its copies; in checked studies, under half trace to an unresolved V gene, and the reason for the others is unknown. The sample contains 25,000 to 35,000 clones, 84% of them found a single time. 15% of the sample belongs to the ten largest clones. Sequenced input: peripheral blood. These receptors came from a man aged 65 to 79 with active COVID-19.

The chain links TRBV5-1 to TRBJ2-5; D is possibly TRBD2 (5 bases). The CDR3 spans 16 residues. In germline, CDR1 is SGHRS, CDR2 YFSETQ. Trimming took 4 bases from V and 5 from J, leaving 21 bases between them. DNA for the CDR3: TGCGCCAGCAGCCCGGGCGGGTCGATTGTAGTGGAGACCCAGTACTTC. It encodes CASSPGGSIVVETQYF. Full variable domain (outside the CDR3, taken from reference TRBV5-1 and TRBJ2-5): KAGVTQTPRYLIKTRGQQVTLSCSPISGHRSVSWYQQTPGQGLQFLFEYFSETQRNKGNFPGRFSGRQFSNSRSEMNVSTLELGDSALYLCASSPGGSIVVETQYFGPGTRLLVL.

The chain couples TRBV11-3 to TRBJ2-3; D not resolved. Germline-derived CDR1 and CDR2 are SGHNT and YENEEA. The V end lost 5 bases, the J end lost 4 bases, and 16 bases lay between the germline ends. This CDR3 spans 15 amino acids. CDR3 DNA: TGTGCCAGCAGCCAATTGTCAGGCCTTGCAGATACGCAGTATTTT. Protein product: CASSQLSGLADTQYF.

V usage is TRBV7-6 and J usage is TRBJ2-1, with D possibly matching TRBD2 (5 bases). From germline, CDR1 is SGHVS and CDR2 FNYEAQ. V was pared by 6 bases and J by 8 bases, with 20 bases between. The CDR3 runs 15 residues. CDR3 residues: CASSYSGYSLDEQFF. The CDR3 DNA follows: TGTGCCAGCAGTTACAGCGGTTATTCACTGGATGAGCAGTTCTTC.

The V and J genes are TRBV7-2 and TRBJ2-5; 12 bases match TRBD2. Germline assignment: CDR1 SGHTA and CDR2 FQGNSA. Unmatched junction bases numbered 6, after V lost 5 bases and J lost 2 bases. The CDR3 is 16 amino acids. The CDR3 DNA is TGTGCCAGCAGCGCCGGACTAGCGGGGCAACAAGAGACCCAGTACTTC. Amino acid sequence: CASSAGLAGQQETQYF.

The chain recombines TRBV10-3 with TRBJ2-3; 14 bases map to TRBD2. Germline V gene data show CDR1 as ENHRY and CDR2 as SYGVKD. There are 16 residues in the CDR3. Trimming took 6 bases from V and 2 from J; bases not matched to a gene: 4. CDR3 sequence: CAIRQGLAGATDTQYF. The CDR3 DNA reads as TGTGCCATCAGGCAGGGACTAGCGGGGGCCACAGATACGCAGTATTTT.

The rearrangement uses TRBV6-2 or TRBV6-3 and TRBJ2-1; a possible D gene is TRBD1 (5 bases). The CDR3 extends over 14 amino acids. V dropped 5 bases and J dropped 5 bases, with 13 bases sitting between them. Per germline, CDR1 MNHEY and CDR2 SVGEGT. CDR3 sequence: CASSQPTANNEQFF. CDR3 coding DNA: TGTGCCAGCAGTCAGCCGACAGCGAACAATGAGCAGTTCTTC.